The T cell receptor beta chain described here comes from a study of T cell repertoires in cytomegalovirus infection. V was clipped by 1 base and J by 5 bases, with 3 bases between them. Germline values: CDR1 SGHTA, CDR2 FQGNSA. There are 12 residues in the CDR3. TCRdb re-called the reads through MiXCR, storing one row per CDR3 protein. Of a few hundred thousand distinct CDR3 sequences listed, around 13% are singletons. In its sample, this clonotype was seen many times. J is TRBJ1-5 and V is TRBV7-2; D uncertain. The sample consisted of PBMCs. The receptor's source is a human donor in good health (CMV status not recorded). Some clones in this sample may be carry-over from other donors' samples. CDR3 region: CASSLDYQPQHF. The CDR3 DNA follows: TGTGCCAGCAGCTTAGACTATCAGCCCCAGCATTTT.